A selection of T cell receptor beta chains follows, all from one sample in a study of T cells in Graves' hyperthyroidism and ophthalmopathy. MiXCR, run by TCRdb on the multiplex PCR reads, gives a single entry per CDR3 protein. The data show about 600,000 distinct CDR3 sequences, around 15% seen once. Sequencing was carried out using blood. These receptors were collected from a woman in her thirties or forties with Graves' ophthalmopathy. Both conserved end residues are part of each CDR3. The D gene is left open where the match is weak. The size field is filled for only some rows; it gives once, few, many or a size class.

TGTGCCACCAGCAGAGATTTAAGGGTAGCGGGTAGCACAGATACGCAGTATTTT CATSRDLRVAGSTDTQYF - TRBV15 18 TRBJ2-3 TRBD2
TGTGCCAGCTCAGCGAGGGGGGCGAGCTCTGGGGCCAACGTCCTGACTTTC CASSARGASSGANVLTF many TRBV28 17 TRBJ2-6 -
TGTGCCAGCACCCCAGGGATGGGGGACACTGAAGCTTTCTTT CASTPGMGDTEAFF few TRBV6-1 14 TRBJ1-1 -
TGTGCCAGCAGGGACGGGGGGAATCTCTACGAGCAGTACTTC CASRDGGNLYEQYF many TRBV28 14 TRBJ2-7 TRBD2
TGTGCCAGGAGGGACAGGGGGAATCAGCCCCAGCATTTT CARRDRGNQPQHF - TRBV7-9 13 TRBJ1-5 TRBD1
TGTGCCTGGAGGCCGCGGGACAGGGGGAATGAAAAACTGTTTTTT CAWRPRDRGNEKLFF many TRBV30 15 TRBJ1-4 TRBD1
TGCGCCAGCAGCCACGATACGGGACTAGGTCTCTCTCGGCTTTACACAGATACGCAGTATTTT CASSHDTGLGLSRLYTDTQYF few TRBV4-1 21 TRBJ2-3 TRBD2
TGCAGTGCTCGACTAGCGGGAGCTAAAATTTACAATGAGCAGTTCTTC CSARLAGAKIYNEQFF many TRBV20-1 16 TRBJ2-1 TRBD2
TGTGCCAGCAGTTTAATAGCGGGAGTGAACTACGAGCAGTACTTC CASSLIAGVNYEQYF many TRBV6-1 15 TRBJ2-7 TRBD2
TGCAGTGCTCTCTTGAGGGCAGATACGCAGTATTTT CSALLRADTQYF few TRBV20-1 12 TRBJ2-3 -
TGTGCCAGCAGCCCGAGGAGAGAGTTGAACACTGAAGCTTTCTTT CASSPRRELNTEAFF many TRBV3-1 15 TRBJ1-1 -
TGTGCCAGCAGCCAAGACAGGGGGCATCAGCCCCAGCATTTT CASSQDRGHQPQHF many TRBV3-1 14 TRBJ1-5 TRBD1
TGCAGCACCTGGGACACTGAAGCTTTCTTT CSTWDTEAFF many TRBV29-1 10 TRBJ1-1 -
TGTGCCAGCAGCTTAGCCTCAGGGGGCGCGGACTACACCTTC CASSLASGGADYTF many TRBV11-2 14 TRBJ1-2 TRBD1
TGTGCCAGCAGTTTAAATCCGGGAGACACCTTATATTTT CASSLNPGDTLYF - TRBV12-3/TRBV12-4 13 TRBJ1-3 -
TGTGCCAGCAGTGGGCAGGGGGCTAACGATGAGCAGTTCTTC CASSGQGANDEQFF many TRBV2 14 TRBJ2-1 TRBD1
TGCGCCAGCAGCTTGGGGACTAGCGGGAGAACAGATACGCAGTATTTT CASSLGTSGRTDTQYF many TRBV5-1 16 TRBJ2-3 TRBD2
TGTGCCAGCGGGTGGACAGGGTTCGGTGAAGCTTTCTTT CASGWTGFGEAFF many TRBV7-2 13 TRBJ1-1 TRBD1
TGTGCCAGTAGTAAGGGCGACCAAGAGACCCAGTACTTC CASSKGDQETQYF few TRBV19 13 TRBJ2-5 -
TGCGCCAGCAGTTATACAGGGGCCTACACCGGGGAGCTGTTTTTT CASSYTGAYTGELFF many TRBV5-1 15 TRBJ2-2 TRBD1
TGCAGTGCCCTGAGCCTAGGGACAGATGGCTACACCTTC CSALSLGTDGYTF few TRBV20-1 13 TRBJ1-2 TRBD1
TGCAGTGCTAGAGATCCAGCGGGAGGGCCGGAGACCCAGTACTTC CSARDPAGGPETQYF many TRBV20-1 15 TRBJ2-5 TRBD2
TGTGCCAGCAGTAAGGGAACCTACTCTGAGGGCTACACCTTC CASSKGTYSEGYTF - TRBV28 14 TRBJ1-2 -
TGCGCCAGCAGATCGACGACAGAGACCAGTTCACCCCTCCACTTT CASRSTTETSSPLHF - TRBV5-1 15 TRBJ1-6 -
TGTGCCAGCTCACCGGAAGGACAACAACAGCCCCAGCATTTT CASSPEGQQQPQHF few TRBV18 14 TRBJ1-5 -
TGTGCCAGCAGTGCCAGGACACCCTGGGAAGCTTTCTTT CASSARTPWEAFF - TRBV6-1 13 TRBJ1-1 -
TGCAGCGTTCTCCTACCTAGGAGCTCCTACAATGAGCAGTTCTTC CSVLLPRSSYNEQFF - TRBV29-1 15 TRBJ2-1 -
TGTGCCATCAGCGCAACTAGCGGGTTCACAGATACGCAGTATTTT CAISATSGFTDTQYF - TRBV10-3 15 TRBJ2-3 TRBD2
TGTGCCAGCAGGCAAGACGAAAAACTGTTTTTT CASRQDEKLFF many TRBV12-3/TRBV12-4 11 TRBJ1-4 -
TGTGCCTGCACTCTAGCGGTGTACACAGATACGCAGTATTTT CACTLAVYTDTQYF - TRBV30 14 TRBJ2-3 TRBD2
TGCAGTGCTAGAGGGTTTGAGGGAGATGGCAATCAGCCCCAGCATTTT CSARGFEGDGNQPQHF many TRBV20-1 16 TRBJ1-5 -
TGTGCCACCAGCGGGCCAGGTCGGGATGAGCAGTTCTTC CATSGPGRDEQFF - TRBV15 13 TRBJ2-1 -
TGTGCCAGCAGTTTCGCGGAGGGGAGTGAGCAGTACTTC CASSFAEGSEQYF many TRBV28 13 TRBJ2-7 -
TGTGCCAGCAGTTTCTTGGACAGGGCTTACGAGCAGTACTTC CASSFLDRAYEQYF few TRBV28 14 TRBJ2-7 TRBD1
TGTGCCATCACCCCCGGGGGGGCTGGTGGAAACACCATATATTTT CAITPGGAGGNTIYF few TRBV10-3 15 TRBJ1-3 -
TGCGCCAGCAGCTTGGAGTCGGGGGTCGGGGAGCTGTTTTTT CASSLESGVGELFF few TRBV5-1 14 TRBJ2-2 -
TGCAGCGTAGAAGGGGGGGTCGGTCAGCCCCAGCATTTT CSVEGGVGQPQHF - TRBV29-1 13 TRBJ1-5 -
TGTGCCAGCAGTCCATCAGGTCCGCCGTCACCCCTCCACTTT CASSPSGPPSPLHF many TRBV27 14 TRBJ1-6 -
TGTGCCAGCAGCGCCACCCCCCGGGGAAACGAGCAGTACTTC CASSATPRGNEQYF few TRBV7-2 14 TRBJ2-7 -
TGTGCCAGCACCCCCTCTAGTCTCCTAGGCCATGAGCAGTTCTTC CASTPSSLLGHEQFF - TRBV2 15 TRBJ2-1 -
TGCAGTGCTAGAGATCGAGCGGGACTGAGCACAGATACGCAGTATTTT CSARDRAGLSTDTQYF many TRBV20-1 16 TRBJ2-3 TRBD2
TGTGCCAGCAGCCAGTGGATGGGGCTTAATGAAAAACTGTTTTTT CASSQWMGLNEKLFF - TRBV3-1 15 TRBJ1-4 -
TGTGCCAGCAGTGAAGAGGCGGGGTATGGCTACACCTTC CASSEEAGYGYTF many TRBV2 13 TRBJ1-2 -
TGCAGTGCTAGAGAGATGGAGGCCGGCGAGTATGGCTACACCTTC CSAREMEAGEYGYTF many TRBV20-1 15 TRBJ1-2 -
TGTGCCATCAGTGAGACGCGGGGGGGCGGTAGAAATGAGCAGTTCTTC CAISETRGGGRNEQFF - TRBV10-3 16 TRBJ2-1 TRBD2
TGCGCCAGCAGCTCTGTTACAGGGGGGAATGAGCAGTTCTTC CASSSVTGGNEQFF many TRBV5-1 14 TRBJ2-1 TRBD1